This TCR beta chain was recorded in a study of shared clonotypes between healthy human individuals. The CDR3 length is 15 residues. Trimming stripped 2 bases from V and 4 bases from J, with 13 bases between. CDR1 and CDR2 (germline): MNHEY, SMNVEV (reference sequence). It was across several immunoSEQ plates that each subset's genomic DNA was evenly split. Here immunoSEQ multiplex PCR was the method, and the copy in TCRdb shows in-frame clones only, minus some. The table records over 2 million clones, approximately 94% of them present only once. Cells designated naive CD8 were CD45RO-negative and were positively selected for CCR7, with terminally differentiated effector memory CD45RA+ cells excluded.

The chain employs TRBV27 and TRBJ2-3, with unresolved D. Sequencing was done on a sample of naive CD8+ T cells sorted from blood. This TCR derives from a man between 18 and 35 years old in good health. CDR3: CASSLVPQMPDTQYF. DNA of the CDR3: TGTGCCAGCAGTTTAGTCCCGCAGATGCCAGATACGCAGTATTTT.